The present T cell receptor (beta chain) was sequenced within a study of blood T cell repertoires in COVID-19. At the level of the study: COVID-19 samples collected from the United States, Italy and Spain covered acute and convalescent phases. PBMCs, B-cell-depleted T cells, or T cells were the source of the cDNA or gDNA that made up the material.

Methods used by the authors: It was from reference gene primer amplification that nucleated cell counts were estimated. The data were produced by immunoSEQ multiplex PCR, yet TCRdb's version contains in-frame clones alone and is incomplete. For V, J and clone size, that table is used; D and trimming come from the DNA. The table shows around 260,000 clones, with less than 90% occurring only once. The CDR3 has 12 residues. V was cut by 6 bases and J by 4 bases, with 8 bases left in between. CDR1 and CDR2 from the germline V gene are LNHDA and SQIVND (reference sequence). The source is a man between 60 and 75 years old who had recovered from COVID-19. The sequenced sample consisted of peripheral blood. V and J are TRBV19 and TRBJ2-3; no clear D. The CDR3 DNA follows: TGTGCCAGTAGCTTGTCGGCAGATACGCAGTATTTT. It is translated as CASSLSADTQYF.